Shown below are 29 T cell receptor beta chains from a single sample sequenced in a study of blood T cell repertoires in COVID-19. Clones were read by immunoSEQ multiplex PCR, and TCRdb kept only the in-frame ones, dropping some. This sample carries approximately 50,000 clones, approximately 90% of them seen once, and the ten largest clones take 5.1%. Material: peripheral blood. The receptors shown here come from a man between 65 and 80 years old with acute or convalescent COVID-19.

V and J are TRBV2 and TRBJ1-5; 8 positions match TRBD1. The trim removed 5 bases at V and 3 bases at J, leaving 6 bases unmatched. Germline values: CDR1 SNHLY, CDR2 FYNNEI. The CDR3 runs to 15 residues. The CDR3 nucleotides read TGTGCCAGCAGTCTTAGACAGGGGACCAATCAGCCCCAGCATTTT. Amino acids: CASSLRQGTNQPQHF.

The chain employs TRBV30 and TRBJ1-1; D is ambiguous. CDR1 and CDR2 from the germline V gene are GTSNPN and SVGIG (reference sequence). The ends were cut back, 2 bases at V and 1 base at J, with 14 bases in the middle. The CDR3 runs 15 residues. The CDR3: CAWSSNRGGNTEAFF. The CDR3 bases are TGTGCCTGGAGTTCCAACCGAGGTGGGAACACTGAAGCTTTCTTT.

Here the CDR3 reads CASRPGQGASSGGYTF. The CDR3 DNA follows: TGTGCCAGCAGACCGGGACAGGGGGCTAGTAGTGGTGGCTACACCTTC. The chain has TRBV27 and TRBJ1-2, with TRBD1 identical over 12 bases. Germline CDR1 MNHEY, CDR2 SMNVEV (reference sequence). After removal of 6 bases from V and 7 bases from J, the junction contained 12 bases not matched to a gene. The CDR3 has 16 residues.

This sequence joins TRBV5-1 and TRBJ1-1; maybe TRBD1 (5 bases). Trimming took off 0 bases at V and 4 bases at J, with 13 bases between the two ends. The CDR3 length is 15 residues. Germline assignment: CDR1 SGHRS and CDR2 YFSETQ. The CDR3 nucleotides read TGCGCCAGCAGCTTGGCGGCAGGGCTGGGCACTGAAGCTTTCTTT. Its protein is CASSLAAGLGTEAFF.

The chain joins TRBV5-1 to TRBJ2-3, with D perhaps matching TRBD2 (5 bases). CDR3 length: 14 amino acids. Germline V gives CDR1 SGHRS, CDR2 YFSETQ. V lost 0 bases to trimming and J lost 0 bases, with 5 bases between them. CDR3 loop: CASSLAGSTDTQYF. In DNA, the CDR3 is TGCGCCAGCAGCTTGGCGGGAAGCACAGATACGCAGTATTTT.

The gene calls are TRBV6-2 or TRBV6-3 and TRBJ1-1, with a possible D match to TRBD1 (5 bases). Germline V gene sequence: CDR1 MNHEY, CDR2 SVGEGT. V lost 6 bases, J lost 6 bases, and 20 bases lay in between. The CDR3 totals 15 residues. The CDR3 DNA reads TGTGCCAGCAGCTTGCCTGGGCAGGGAAGGGCTGAAGCTTTCTTT. It codes for CASSLPGQGRAEAFF.

This chain connects TRBV7-9 to TRBJ2-1, with 8 bases that match TRBD1. Germline trimming cut 3 bases from V and 7 bases from J; bases unmatched to any gene: 14. The CDR3 covers 17 residues. Germline lookup yields CDR1 SEHNR and CDR2 FQNEAQ (reference sequence). The DNA for the CDR3 is TGTGCCAGCAGCTTGACAGGGGAATCGACTACGAGGAATGAGCAGTTCTTC. Translating it yields CASSLTGESTTRNEQFF.

The chain joins TRBV28 to TRBJ1-2; 7 bases line up with TRBD1. Germline CDR1 and CDR2: MDHEN and SYDVKM. Germline trimming cut 10 bases from V and 6 bases from J; bases unmatched to any gene: 14. The CDR3 runs 14 residues. The CDR3 DNA reads as TGTGCCATCACGACGGGACAGTACAGGGATGGCTACACCTTC. Protein sequence: CAITTGQYRDGYTF.

The gene calls are TRBV28 and TRBJ1-2, with TRBD1 identical over 7 bases. This CDR3 has 14 residues. V shed 5 bases and J 8 bases; nucleotides not matched to a gene: 11. The V gene's germline CDR1 is MDHEN and CDR2 SYDVKM. The CDR3 protein is CASSTGDHLGGYTF. Here the CDR3 DNA reads TGTGCCAGCAGTACAGGGGATCATTTGGGAGGCTACACCTTC.

This chain links TRBV7-3 with TRBJ2-3; the match to TRBD2 covers 9 bases. CDR1 is SGHTA and CDR2 is FQGTGA in the germline V gene. J gave up 8 bases and V 5 bases, and 17 bases lay outside the gene matches. The CDR3 sequence is 17 residues long. CDR3 nucleotides: TGTGCCAGCAGCCCCCAAGGAGCGGGGGGCCCTTTGGGTACGCAGTATTTT. This sequence encodes CASSPQGAGGPLGTQYF.

In this sample, this clone turned up once. This chain connects TRBV3-1 (or the pseudogene TRBV3-2) to TRBJ2-7; weak D call: TRBD1 (6 bases). Germline V CDR1 and CDR2: LGHDT, YNNKEL (reference sequence). V was trimmed by 2 bases and J by 6 bases, leaving 8 bases between them. The CDR3 consists of 12 residues. The CDR3 loop reads CASSQSGVEQYF. CDR3 in DNA: TGTGCCAGCAGCCAATCAGGGGTCGAGCAGTACTTC.

The rearrangement uses TRBV6-5 and TRBJ2-1, with 7 positions matching TRBD1. Germline-derived CDR1 and CDR2 are MNHEY and SVGAGI. V dropped 0 bases and J dropped 4; count of bases not matched to a gene: 3. The length of the CDR3 is 15 residues. The CDR3 region has the DNA TGTGCCAGCAGTTACTCCGGGACAGCTTACAATGAGCAGTTCTTC. Encoded protein: CASSYSGTAYNEQFF.

This chain links TRBV4-1 with TRBJ2-7; the match to TRBD1 covers 9 bases. This CDR3 comprises 14 residues. Germline assignment: CDR1 MGHRA and CDR2 YSYEKL. With 4 bases clipped from V and 6 bases from J, the junction kept 7 bases outside the gene matches. CDR3: CASSLRTGVSEQYF. DNA of the CDR3: TGCGCCAGCAGCCTAAGGACAGGGGTCTCCGAGCAGTACTTC.

The rearrangement joins TRBV10-3 to TRBJ2-3; D is perhaps TRBD2 (6 bases). Germline CDR1 reads ENHRY; CDR2 reads SYGVKD. There are 14 residues in the CDR3. Trimming pared 8 bases from V and 0 bases from J, leaving 12 bases between. CDR3: CAIGDSSSTDTQYF. Written as DNA, the CDR3 is TGTGCCATCGGGGACTCCTCTAGCACAGATACGCAGTATTTT.

This sequence joins TRBV24-1 and TRBJ1-2; possibly TRBD1 for D (6 bases). There are 16 residues in the CDR3. V gave up 3 bases and J gave up 3 bases, with 16 bases separating them. Germline lookup yields CDR1 KGHDR and CDR2 SFDVKD. CDR3 sequence: CATSDPSQTGDYGYTF. CDR3 sequence (DNA): TGTGCCACCAGTGATCCTTCCCAGACAGGAGACTATGGCTACACCTTC.

This chain connects TRBV18 to TRBJ2-5, with unresolved D. This CDR3 region has 13 residues. The germline V gene encodes CDR1 KGHSH and CDR2 LQKENI. V was trimmed by 5 bases and J by 1 base, leaving 8 bases between them. The CDR3 nucleotides are TGTGCCAGCTCAGTCTCGAGCCAAGAGACCCAGTACTTC. Translating it yields CASSVSSQETQYF.

The chain employs TRBV19 and TRBJ1-1; no clear D. Germline V gene sequence: CDR1 LNHDA, CDR2 SQIVND (reference sequence). Trimming shortened V by 4 bases and J by 4 bases, and 13 bases separated the two germline ends. The CDR3 is 14 amino acids. The CDR3 loop is CASSREGTATEAFF. The DNA for the CDR3 is TGTGCCAGTAGTAGGGAGGGAACGGCCACTGAAGCTTTCTTT.

The gene calls are TRBV4-3 and TRBJ1-2, with 7 positions matching TRBD1. The CDR3 spans 15 residues. V trimming: 3 bases; J trimming: 2 bases; junction bases outside the gene matches: 6. CDR1 is LGHNA, CDR2 YSLEER, per germline. The CDR3 DNA sequence: TGCGCCAGCAGCCAGCGAAGGGGACAGAACTATGGCTACACCTTC. This codes for CASSQRRGQNYGYTF.

With regard to this clone: This same CDR3 is encoded by further DNA sequences in the sample. V is TRBV7-2 and J is TRBJ1-1; TRBD1 is a possible D gene (6 bases). Per germline, CDR1 SGHTA and CDR2 FQGNSA. The CDR3 has 13 residues. Trimming shortened V by 4 bases and J by 2 bases, and 8 bases separated the two germline ends. CDR3 nucleotide sequence: TGTGCCAGCAGCTCACAGGGTAACACTGAAGCTTTCTTT. Protein product: CASSSQGNTEAFF.

The chain couples TRBV6-5 to TRBJ2-7; weak D call: TRBD1 (7 bases). This CDR3 region has 13 residues. CDR1 and CDR2 from the germline V gene are MNHEY and SVGAGI. V lost 8 bases, J lost 7 bases, and 18 bases lay in between. DNA of the CDR3: TGTGCCAGCCTTTCACTAGCAGGGGGGGAGCAGTACTTC. Residues: CASLSLAGGEQYF.

The chain combines TRBV11-2 with TRBJ2-4; 7 bases align to TRBD2. The CDR3 is 15 residues long. The germline V gene encodes CDR1 SGHAT and CDR2 FQNNGV. V dropped 5 bases and J dropped 1; count of bases not matched to a gene: 5. The CDR3 spells CASSRQAGAKNIQYF. CDR3 coding DNA: TGTGCCAGCAGCCGTCAAGCGGGGGCCAAAAACATTCAGTACTTC.

This chain connects TRBV18 to TRBJ1-2; 10 bases map to TRBD1. V lost 3 bases to trimming and J lost 7 bases; unmatched junction nucleotides: 5. The CDR3 has 14 amino acids. The germline gives CDR1 KGHSH, CDR2 LQKENI. The DNA of the CDR3 is TGTGCCAGCTCACCTCCGGGACAGGGGTTTGGCTACACCTTC. It yields the protein CASSPPGQGFGYTF. Using reference TRBV18 and TRBJ1-2 for the parts outside the CDR3, the full variable domain is NAGVMQNPRHLVRRRGQEARLRCSPMKGHSHVYWYRQLPEEGLKFMVYLQKENIIDESGMPKERFSAEFPKEGPSILRIQQVVRGDSAAYFCASSPPGQGFGYTFGSGTRLTVV.

The rearrangement links TRBV5-1 to TRBJ2-3, with 7 bases matching TRBD1. The V and J ends lost 5 bases and 3 bases, in that order; junction bases with no gene match: 9. This CDR3 has 15 amino acids. The germline gives CDR1 SGHRS, CDR2 YFSETQ. In nucleotides, the CDR3 is TGCGCCAGCAGTCCGCCGGGACAGACAACAGATACGCAGTATTTT. It yields the protein CASSPPGQTTDTQYF. Full variable domain (rest looked up from reference TRBV5-1 and TRBJ2-3): KAGVTQTPRYLIKTRGQQVTLSCSPISGHRSVSWYQQTPGQGLQFLFEYFSETQRNKGNFPGRFSGRQFSNSRSEMNVSTLELGDSALYLCASSPPGQTTDTQYFGPGTRLTVL.

The chain employs TRBV28 and TRBJ2-5; D might be TRBD2 (7 bases). The germline V gene has CDR1 MDHEN and CDR2 SYDVKM. The length of the CDR3 is 15 residues. The ends were cut back, 2 bases at V and 3 bases at J, with 13 bases in the middle. The CDR3 loop is CASSLVGGQKETQYF. The CDR3, as DNA: TGTGCCAGCAGTTTAGTCGGGGGGCAAAAAGAGACCCAGTACTTC.

The chain uses TRBV27 and TRBJ2-1, with a tentative D call TRBD1 (6 bases). The CDR3 covers 16 residues. Germline values: CDR1 MNHEY, CDR2 SMNVEV (reference sequence). Deletions cut 4 bases from V and 3 bases from J, with 16 bases between. CDR3 amino acids: CASSSPTGTLYNEQFF. The DNA of the CDR3 is TGTGCCAGCAGTTCCCCAACAGGGACACTCTACAATGAGCAGTTCTTC.

In this sample, this clone turned up a few times. The chain has TRBV7-2 and TRBJ2-7, with a tentative D call TRBD1 (6 bases). The germline gives CDR1 SGHTA, CDR2 FQGNSA. Deletions cut 5 bases from V and 2 bases from J, with 13 bases between. The CDR3 extends over 14 amino acids. The chain's CDR3 is CASSPGDRPYEQYF. In DNA, the CDR3 is TGTGCCAGCAGCCCAGGAGACAGGCCCTACGAGCAGTACTTC.

This clone was counted only a few times. The chain carries TRBV29-1 and TRBJ1-1; TRBD1 agrees at 10 bases. Germline V gives CDR1 SQVTM, CDR2 ANQGSEA. The CDR3 totals 14 residues. Trimming at V came to 7 bases and at J to 3 bases, leaving 8 bases not matched to a gene. CDR3 bases: TGCAGCGCCACCGGGACAGGGGTAGACACTGAAGCTTTCTTT. It yields the protein CSATGTGVDTEAFF.

The chain is built from TRBV4-2 and TRBJ2-1; maybe TRBD1 (5 bases). The V gene's germline CDR1 is LGHNA and CDR2 YNFKEQ. The CDR3 has 13 amino acids. V was pared by 3 bases and J by 10 bases, with 13 bases between. In nucleotides, the CDR3 is TGTGCCAGCAGCCAGGACACGGTTGGGGAGCAGTTCTTC. Amino acids: CASSQDTVGEQFF.

The chain recombines TRBV19 with TRBJ2-2; TRBD1 agrees at 8 bases. The CDR3 has 16 amino acids. The V gene's germline CDR1 is LNHDA and CDR2 SQIVND (reference sequence). The J segment lost 6 bases and the V segment lost 3 bases, leaving 9 bases of the junction unmatched. The CDR3 bases are TGTGCCAGTAGTATCAGAGGACAGGGCCGCCCCGGGGAGCTGTTTTTT. This gives the protein CASSIRGQGRPGELFF.